This TCR beta chain was found in a study of cytomegalovirus exposure and HLA in healthy donors. Looked up from germline, CDR1 is MNHEY and CDR2 is SMNVEV (reference sequence). The CDR3 has 14 amino acids. Findings and caveats of the study: Among the sequence variants, a highly shared cluster was likely an artifact of sequencing. With later analysis, a missense DCLRE1C variant became linked to TCR beta V- and J-gene trimming.

PCR primers comprised 60 Vbeta and 13 Jbeta primers. The table came from immunoSEQ multiplex PCR; TCRdb's copy has only in-frame clones and leaves some out. Of 150,000 to 200,000 clones in the sample, roughly 77% were seen once. Notes on this clone: Its cognate antigen is unknown. One end of the junction does not line up with germline, which may come from a read error.

This chain links TRBV27 with TRBJ2-7; 10 bases agree with TRBD1. The sequenced sample was PBMCs. This TCR was sampled from a man younger than 35 in good health and CMV-seropositive. CDR3 DNA sequence: TGTGCCGGCAGTTTTGGGACAGGGGAGTACGAGCAGTACTTC. It specifies CAGSFGTGEYEQYF.